This TCR beta chain was captured in a study of radiotherapy plus CTLA-4 blockade in lung cancer. The assay was immunoSEQ multiplex PCR, and TCRdb's table has in-frame clones only and misses some. The repertoire includes about 110,000 clones, 85% to 90% of them detected once, and over 2% sits in the top ten. Concerning this clone: Antigen specificity is unknown.

Patients in the study, people with chemo-refractory metastatic non-small-cell lung cancer, received focal radiation plus ipilimumab CTLA-4 blockade. Findings and limits, study-wide: Tumor-derived TCR clones expanded in blood after radiotherapy plus ipilimumab.

This CDR3 has 13 amino acids. J gave up 3 bases and V 4 bases, and 2 bases lay outside the gene matches. Germline V gives CDR1 KGHSH, CDR2 LQKENI. The chain joins TRBV18 to TRBJ2-5, with 7 bases aligning to TRBD2. The TCR sequence derives from a human donor with non-small cell lung cancer that progressed on radiotherapy plus ipilimumab. Some clones in this sample may be carry-over from other donors' samples. The input for sequencing was peripheral blood, taken from a patient treated with radiotherapy plus ipilimumab. The chain's CDR3 is CASSRAGEETQYF. DNA for the CDR3: TGTGCCAGCTCACGGGCGGGGGAAGAGACCCAGTACTTC.